These 6 T cell receptor beta chains share one sample of origin, sequenced in a study of Tregs in tolerant kidney transplant recipients. Produced via immunoSEQ multiplex PCR; TCRdb's table is partial and in-frame only. The sample shows 68,000 or so clones, 65% to 85% of them seen only once. The specimen sequenced was CD4+ T cells from blood. These receptors originate from a human donor in good health.

CDR3 protein: CASSLDRGKGNTEAFF. The CDR3 region has the DNA TGTGCCAGCAGCTTGGACAGGGGGAAGGGGAACACTGAAGCTTTCTTT. The rearrangement links TRBV11-3 to TRBJ1-1; 10 nucleotides match TRBD1. This CDR3 has 16 residues. Germline V gives CDR1 SGHNT, CDR2 YENEEA. Losses at the gene ends were 3 bases for V and 1 base for J; bases not matched to a gene: 5. The full variable domain, its missing parts supplied by reference TRBV11-3 and TRBJ1-1, is EAGVVQSPRYKIIEKKQPVAFWCNPISGHNTLYWYLQNLGQGPELLIRYENEEAVDDSQLPKDRFSAERLKGVDSTLKIQPAELGDSAVYLCASSLDRGKGNTEAFFGQGTRLTVV.

This clone was recorded a few times. This CDR3 is CASSLRDFYNEQFF. In DNA form, the CDR3 reads TGTGCCAGCAGCTTAAGGGACTTCTACAATGAGCAGTTCTTC. The gene calls are TRBV11-2 and TRBJ2-1; possible D gene TRBD2, 6 bases. The CDR3 is 14 residues long. Per the germline V gene, CDR1 is SGHAT and CDR2 is FQNNGV. The V and J ends lost 2 bases and 3 bases respectively, with 8 bases between them. The variable domain in full, with the rest retrieved from reference TRBV11-2 and TRBJ2-1, is EAGVAQSPRYKIIEKRQSVAFWCNPISGHATLYWYQQILGQGPKLLIQFQNNGVVDDSQLPKDRFSAERLKGVDSTLKIQPAKLEDSAVYLCASSLRDFYNEQFFGPGTRLTVL.

This chain links TRBV6-6 with TRBJ1-5, with 9 bases fitting TRBD1. V lost 4 bases and J lost 4; bases outside the gene matches: 8. The CDR3 runs 16 residues. The germline V gene encodes CDR1 MNHNY and CDR2 SVGAGI (reference sequence). CDR3 sequence reads: CASSSLTGGWNQPQHF. In DNA, the CDR3 is TGTGCCAGCAGTTCCCTTACAGGGGGCTGGAATCAGCCCCAGCATTTT.

Notes on this clone: At one of its ends the junction is not consistent with the germline gene, which may arise from a read error. The chain combines TRBV19 with TRBJ2-1; no clear D gene. Germline V gene sequence: CDR1 LNHDA, CDR2 SQIVND (reference sequence). The CDR3 has 11 residues. As DNA, the CDR3 is TGTGCCAGTACTATAAACAATGAGCAGTTCTTC. Translation: CASTINNEQFF.

The V call is TRBV5-1, the J call TRBJ2-4; D possibly corresponds to TRBD2 (6 bases). Germline V gives CDR1 SGHRS, CDR2 YFSETQ. Trimming cost V 3 bases and J 2 bases, with 9 bases left between them. CDR3 length: 14 amino acids. CDR3 sequence (DNA): TGCGCCAGCAGCTCCGGCGGGACCAAAAACATTCAGTACTTC. The encoded protein is CASSSGGTKNIQYF.

The chain employs TRBV7-2 and TRBJ2-7; D is unclear. The V gene's germline CDR1 is SGHTA and CDR2 FQGNSA. The ends were cut back, 7 bases at V and 3 bases at J, with 16 bases in the middle. This CDR3 has 14 residues. CDR3: CASNPLRAHYEQYF. DNA for the CDR3: TGTGCCAGCAACCCCCTTAGGGCCCACTACGAGCAGTACTTC. The full variable domain, its missing parts supplied by reference TRBV7-2 and TRBJ2-7, is GAGVSQSPSNKVTEKGKDVELRCDPISGHTALYWYRQSLGQGLEFLIYFQGNSAPDKSGLPSDRFSAERTGGSVSTLTIQRTQQEDSAVYLCASNPLRAHYEQYFGPGTRLTVT.